The sequence of this TCR beta chain was determined in a study of T cell clones after liver transplantation. Background on the study: As an antigen-independent comparator, third-party-reactive TCRbeta sequences came from pre-transplant mixed lymphocyte reactions. Apart from a few HCV-positive recipients, transplants were for non-autoimmune, non-viral reasons. Without induction therapy, subjects received standard immunosuppression until 12-24 months post-transplant. At least one year of complete immunosuppression withdrawal without enzymes over twice normal defined tolerance.

Data came from immunoSEQ multiplex PCR; TCRdb stores just in-frame clones and leaves some out. The top ten clones hold about 15% of a sample with some 59,000 clones, 65% to 75% of them seen once. V lost 3 bases, J lost 1 base, and 6 bases lay in between. The CDR3 runs to 13 residues. Germline V gives CDR1 SGHTA, CDR2 FQGTGA. This TCR derives from a human donor who received a liver transplant. Here the sequenced sample was CD4+ T cells from blood, taken before liver transplant. The rearrangement joins TRBV7-3 to TRBJ1-1; D remains ambiguous. CDR3 in DNA: TGTGCCAGCAGCTTGCAGGCGAACACTGAAGCTTTCTTT. This translates into CASSLQANTEAFF.